The 9 T cell receptor beta chains below come from one sample, sequenced in a study of blood T cell repertoires in COVID-19. Assay used: immunoSEQ multiplex PCR; TCRdb lists only in-frame clones, some missing. The sample yields 300,000 to 400,000 clones, 80% to 90% seen once. The sample consisted of peripheral blood. These receptors all come from a woman aged 45-65 years with COVID-19, enrolled during active disease.

This CDR3 reads CASSLDSGGTEAFF. Here the CDR3 DNA reads TGTGCCAGCAGCTTAGACTCAGGGGGCACTGAAGCTTTCTTT. The chain couples TRBV7-2 to TRBJ1-1; TRBD1 agrees at 7 bases. Germline-derived CDR1 and CDR2 are SGHTA and FQGNSA. Trimming removed 1 base from V and 4 bases from J; junction bases left unmatched: 3. The CDR3 sequence is 14 residues long.

The table lists this clone with a count of one. This chain connects TRBV7-9 to TRBJ2-1; D unresolved. V was cut by 0 bases and J by 10 bases, with 19 bases left in between. CDR3 length equals 16 residues. CDR1 is SEHNR and CDR2 is FQNEAQ in the germline V gene (reference sequence). This CDR3 reads CASSLALDTHLREQFF. The CDR3 nucleotides are TGTGCCAGCAGCTTAGCGCTAGATACCCACCTTAGAGAGCAGTTCTTC.

Written as DNA, the CDR3 is TGCAGCGTCCGGACTAGCGGGAGATTAGAGCAGTACTTC. It is translated as CSVRTSGRLEQYF. The chain carries TRBV29-1 and TRBJ2-7; 13 bases match TRBD2. This CDR3 has 13 residues. Germline CDR1 reads SQVTM; CDR2 reads ANQGSEA. Trimming cost V 6 bases and J 7 bases; bases outside gene matches: 6.

In its sample, this clone was seen once. This chain joins TRBV27 and TRBJ2-1, with TRBD2 matching over 11 bases. J gave up 13 bases and V 5 bases, and 7 bases lay outside the gene matches. Germline CDR1 MNHEY, CDR2 SMNVEV (reference sequence). This CDR3 is 13 amino acids long. In nucleotides, the CDR3 is TGTGCCAGCAGTCTAACTAGCGGGAGTCCCCAGTTCTTC. Amino acid sequence: CASSLTSGSPQFF.

The chain couples TRBV5-1 to TRBJ2-1; the match to TRBD2 covers 16 bases. Germline assignment: CDR1 SGHRS and CDR2 YFSETQ. Germline trimming cut 4 bases from V and 5 bases from J; bases unmatched to any gene: 9. The CDR3 is 18 residues long. The DNA of the CDR3 is TGCGCCAGCAGCAGAGGGACTAGCGGGAGGGTCTCTGACAATGAGCAGTTCTTC. Translated, it gives CASSRGTSGRVSDNEQFF.

V and J are TRBV19 and TRBJ1-1; 11 bases agree with TRBD1. Germline V CDR1 and CDR2: LNHDA, SQIVND (reference sequence). With 4 bases clipped from V and 3 bases from J, the junction kept 1 base outside the gene matches. The CDR3 contains 14 residues. The CDR3, as DNA: TGTGCCAGTAGTAGGGGACAGGGGGACACTGAAGCTTTCTTT. As protein: CASSRGQGDTEAFF.

The V and J genes are TRBV5-6 and TRBJ1-2; D may be TRBD1 (5 bases). Germline CDR1 SGHDT, CDR2 YYEEEE. Deletions cut 4 bases from V and 0 bases from J, with 13 bases between. The CDR3 spans 15 residues. As DNA, the CDR3 is TGTGCCAGCAGCGCATCCGACAGCTCTAACTATGGCTACACCTTC. Translated, it gives CASSASDSSNYGYTF.

J is TRBJ1-1 and V is TRBV9; possible D gene TRBD1, 5 bases. Deletions cut 0 bases from V and 5 bases from J, with 14 bases between. Germline V gene data show CDR1 as SGDLS and CDR2 as YYNGEE. The CDR3 is 15 residues long. The CDR3 nucleotides are TGTGCCAGCAGCGTAGAAGGGGCCTCCGGAACTGAAGCTTTCTTT. Protein product: CASSVEGASGTEAFF.

Regarding this clone: This specimen includes other DNA sequences encoding the same CDR3. This chain joins TRBV5-1 and TRBJ2-1; possible D gene TRBD1, 5 bases. The CDR3 length is 13 residues. The V end lost 0 bases, the J end lost 9 bases, and 10 bases lay between the germline ends. Germline V lookup: CDR1 SGHRS, CDR2 YFSETQ. CDR3 region: CASSLVGPGEQFF. CDR3 in DNA: TGCGCCAGCAGCTTGGTGGGGCCTGGTGAGCAGTTCTTC.